These 10 T cell receptor beta chains were sequenced from one sample in a study of pediatric ulcerative colitis. Libraries were prepared by immunoSEQ multiplex PCR; TCRdb keeps only in-frame clonotypes and omits some of them. Among 11,000 to 15,000 clones listed, more than 80% were seen once. Specimen: blood. These receptors were collected from a boy between 10 and 17 years old with moderate ulcerative colitis.

Only a few counts were recorded for this clone. V gene TRBV4-1 combines with J gene TRBJ2-7, with 9 bases identical to TRBD2. V lost 4 bases and J lost 6; bases outside the gene matches: 10. The CDR3 has 15 amino acids. Germline V gives CDR1 MGHRA, CDR2 YSYEKL. As DNA, the CDR3 is TGCGCCAGCAGCCGTCCGGGACTAGCCGAATCCGAGCAGTACTTC. Its translation: CASSRPGLAESEQYF.

This clone was seen only once. The chain couples TRBV29-1 to TRBJ2-7; D call uncertain. This CDR3 region has 13 residues. V lost 6 bases, J lost 1 base, and 13 bases lay in between. Germline V CDR1 and CDR2: SQVTM, ANQGSEA. As DNA, the CDR3 is TGCAGCGTCGCTACAGTAGTTTCCTACGAGCAGTACTTC. Its translation: CSVATVVSYEQYF.

The chain carries TRBV4-2 and TRBJ2-7; the D is unclear. Looked up from germline, CDR1 is LGHNA and CDR2 is YNFKEQ. V lost 0 bases and J lost 0, with 6 bases in between. CDR3 length: 14 amino acids. The CDR3 loop is CASSQDRTSYEQYF. CDR3 coding DNA: TGTGCCAGCAGCCAAGACCGGACCTCCTACGAGCAGTACTTC.

CDR3 nucleotides: TGTGCCAGCTCACCACCGGCAGGGACCTATGGCTACACCTTC. The encoded protein is CASSPPAGTYGYTF. V and J are TRBV18 and TRBJ1-2, with D possibly TRBD1 on 5 matching bases. CDR1 and CDR2 (germline): KGHSH, LQKENI. The V end was cut by 0 bases, the J end by 4 bases, with 9 bases between. CDR3 length: 14 residues.

V and J are TRBV14 and TRBJ2-7; 8 nucleotides agree with TRBD1. In germline, CDR1 is SGHDN, CDR2 FVKESK. V gave up 3 bases and J gave up 6 bases; unmatched junction bases: 13. The CDR3 length is 16 residues. Written as DNA, the CDR3 is TGTGCCAGCAGCCATCTTGAAGGACAGGGTTCATCCGAGCAGTACTTC. This sequence encodes CASSHLEGQGSSEQYF.

The chain links TRBV19 to TRBJ2-1, with D perhaps TRBD2 (6 bases). The CDR3 spans 14 residues. Germline values: CDR1 LNHDA, CDR2 SQIVND (reference sequence). Between the trimmed V and J ends, which lost 3 bases and 7 bases, there was a span of 13 bases. CDR3 coding DNA: TGTGCCAGTAGTATCCGGGCCGGGAGTAATGAGCAGTTCTTC. Translating it yields CASSIRAGSNEQFF.

On this clone itself: It is unclear where the CDR3 begins or ends on the DNA, so no DNA is shown, and the CDR3 is as TCRdb lists it. The chain carries TRBV30 and TRBJ1-6. The CDR3 is 19 amino acids long, termini counted. From germline, CDR1 is GTSNPN and CDR2 SVGIG (reference sequence). CDR3: CAWSVLLLRIVSYNSPLHF.

This chain connects TRBV5-5 to TRBJ2-7; D not certain. The germline CDR1 and CDR2 sequences are SGHKS and YYEKEE (reference sequence). With 0 bases removed from V and 3 bases from J, the gap between germline ends came to 7 bases. The CDR3 consists of 13 residues. The CDR3 spells CASSLESDYEQYF. Here the CDR3 DNA reads TGTGCCAGCAGCTTGGAGTCTGACTACGAGCAGTACTTC.

The V call is TRBV10-3, the J call TRBJ2-7; 9 bases match TRBD1. V lost 3 bases to trimming and J lost 4 bases; unmatched junction nucleotides: 7. Germline lookup yields CDR1 ENHRY and CDR2 SYGVKD. This CDR3 is 15 amino acids long. As DNA, the CDR3 is TGTGCCATCAGTGAATGGACAGGGGTTGTTTACGAGCAGTACTTC. It yields the protein CAISEWTGVVYEQYF.

V usage is TRBV5-6 and J usage is TRBJ2-7; D remains ambiguous. Germline CDR1 is SGHDT and CDR2 is YYEEEE. Trimming took off 0 bases at V and 0 bases at J, with 7 bases between the two ends. The CDR3 runs to 14 residues. The chain's CDR3 is CASSLGQVSYEQYF. As DNA, the CDR3 is TGTGCCAGCAGCTTGGGGCAGGTCTCCTACGAGCAGTACTTC.